One and the same sample provided the 9 T cell receptor beta chains below, sequenced in a study of blood T cell repertoires in COVID-19. Sequenced by immunoSEQ multiplex PCR; TCRdb stores in-frame clones only, minus some. This repertoire shows about 240,000 clones, 86% found once; its top ten account for more than 9%. The sample comprised peripheral blood. These receptors were collected from a man older than 75 with acute or convalescent COVID-19.

This sequence joins TRBV19 and TRBJ1-2, with 7 bases lining up with TRBD1. Per germline, CDR1 LNHDA and CDR2 SQIVND (reference sequence). The CDR3 contains 11 residues. V shed 8 bases, J shed 5 bases, and the junction held 2 bases outside the gene matches. CDR3: CASSGQYGYTF. Written as DNA, the CDR3 is TGTGCCAGTTCGGGACAGTATGGCTACACCTTC.

The rearrangement joins TRBV7-2 to TRBJ1-3; no clear D gene. This CDR3 has 14 amino acids. The germline CDR1 and CDR2 sequences are SGHTA and FQGNSA. V was pared by 5 bases and J by 0 bases, with 8 bases between. CDR3 nucleotides: TGTGCCAGCAGCACCCTAGACTCTGGAAACACCATATATTTT. Protein sequence: CASSTLDSGNTIYF.

This clone has a handful of counts. CDR3 in amino acids: CASRGSGRTEQFF. The CDR3 DNA is TGTGCCAGCAGGGGTAGCGGAAGGACCGAGCAGTTCTTC. The J gene is TRBJ2-1, the V gene TRBV6-5; maybe TRBD2 (6 bases). Germline-derived CDR1 and CDR2 are MNHEY and SVGAGI. The CDR3 length is 13 residues. V was clipped by 6 bases and J by 10 bases, with 16 bases between them.

The chain couples TRBV2 to TRBJ1-5; TRBD1 agrees at 8 bases. The CDR3 runs 16 residues. The germline V gene has CDR1 SNHLY and CDR2 FYNNEI. Trimming took 6 bases from V and 4 from J; bases not matched to a gene: 11. The CDR3 loop is CASREDRVRSNQPQHF. CDR3 nucleotide sequence: TGTGCCAGCAGGGAGGACAGGGTACGTTCTAATCAGCCCCAGCATTTT.

This rearrangement joins TRBV10-2 to TRBJ1-2; D unresolved. V dropped 0 bases and J dropped 8 bases, with 13 bases sitting between them. Germline V gene sequence: CDR1 WSHSY, CDR2 SAAADI. The CDR3 has 14 amino acids. The CDR3, as DNA: TGCGCCAGCAGTGAGTCACTGAGCTCAACGGGCTACACCTTC. The encoded protein is CASSESLSSTGYTF.

The chain combines TRBV19 with TRBJ2-5; 7 bases line up with TRBD1. The V segment lost 4 bases and the J segment 3 bases; nucleotides outside the gene matches: 8. Germline V lookup: CDR1 LNHDA, CDR2 SQIVND (reference sequence). CDR3 size: 15 residues. The CDR3 reads CASSSRGSFKETQYF. The CDR3 bases are TGTGCCAGTAGTAGCAGGGGGAGTTTTAAAGAGACCCAGTACTTC.

CDR3 sequence: CASRYQGPGNTIYF. DNA for the CDR3: TGCGCCAGCAGATACCAGGGCCCTGGAAACACCATATATTTT. The V and J genes are TRBV5-1 and TRBJ1-3; D may be TRBD1 (5 bases). CDR3 length: 14 amino acids. V was cut by 5 bases and J by 2 bases, with 11 bases left in between. Germline V gives CDR1 SGHRS, CDR2 YFSETQ.

The chain employs TRBV7-9 and TRBJ1-2; D perhaps matches TRBD1 (5 bases). The CDR3 is 13 residues long. From germline, CDR1 is SEHNR and CDR2 FQNEAQ (reference sequence). Trimming left V 5 bases short and J 4 bases short, with 11 bases between. The chain's CDR3 is CASSPDGGYGYTF. In DNA, the CDR3 is TGTGCCAGCAGCCCGGACGGGGGCTATGGCTACACCTTC.

The table lists this clone with a few counts. The chain joins TRBV6-6 to TRBJ1-1; TRBD1 might be the D (5 bases). The CDR3 totals 14 residues. The germline V and J ends were trimmed by 2 bases and 5 bases, with 12 bases remaining between them. Germline V gene lookup returns CDR1 MNHNY and CDR2 SVGAGI (reference sequence). This CDR3 is CASSYGGTGTEAFF. The CDR3 coding sequence is TGTGCCAGCAGTTACGGGGGGACGGGTACTGAAGCTTTCTTT.